The T cell receptor beta chain described here comes from a study of CD8 T cells in ankylosing spondylitis. General study findings and limits: Blood of patients with ankylosing spondylitis appeared to be characterized by a TCR beta motif of about 8 highly homologous variants.

In TCRdb, the 5' RACE reads were re-called with MiXCR into one record per CDR3 protein. This sample yields roughly 35,000 distinct CDR3 sequences, of which about 10% are seen a single time; just over 20% belongs to the top ten. The length of the CDR3 is 15 residues. Germline V gene sequence: CDR1 DFQATT, CDR2 SNEGSKA (reference sequence). Trimming removed 6 bases from V and 3 bases from J, with 21 bases in between. This clonotype was counted at least ten times. Antigen unknown. The source of this sequence is a male donor with ankylosing spondylitis. The sample taken for sequencing was synovial fluid, either unsorted or a sorted T cell fraction (not recorded which). The chain links TRBV20-1 to TRBJ2-7; D may be TRBD1 or TRBD2 (5 bases each). The CDR3 region is CSADPVGRRNYEQYF. The CDR3 bases are TGCAGTGCAGACCCGGTGGGACGGAGGAACTACGAGCAGTACTTC.